This paragraph covers one T cell receptor beta chain sequence. The antigen remains undetermined. Germline CDR1 is SGHDN and CDR2 is FVKESK. Between the trimmed V and J ends, which lost 0 bases and 11 bases, there was a span of 28 bases. The CDR3 spans 19 residues. These data are taken from a study of a mutant IDH1 vaccine in newly diagnosed glioma. In the study overall: Patients under treatment included approximately 60% males and 37.5% females and had a mean age of approximately 44 years. Patients' prior therapy spanned radiotherapy, temozolomide, or both; most underwent both. General study results and limits: Vaccine-induced immune responses were detected in about 93% of patients.

Profiled with immunoSEQ multiplex PCR; TCRdb holds only in-frame clones, not every one. The repertoire has around 50,000 clones, approximately 90% of them found once; the top ten carry about 2.5%. Time point specified: baseline, week 1 (first vaccination visit). Described treatment: pre-vaccination baseline after standard-of-care therapy. Each of the donors came in with new WHO grade 3 or 4 astrocytomas that were IDH1-mutant and ATRX-lost. The V gene is TRBV14, the J gene TRBJ1-4; D unresolved. The source was PBMCs, collected from a glioma patient treated with radiotherapy, temozolomide or both. This clonotype was sampled from a man in his forties or fifties with glioma. CDR3 nucleotides: TGTGCCAGCAGCCAAGAAGGCAACGATCCGGTGAATGAAAAGACGAAACTGTTTTTT. Translation gives CASSQEGNDPVNEKTKLFF.